This T cell receptor (beta chain) was recorded in a study of shared clonotypes between healthy human individuals. For the study at large: Donor composition was a couple of women and three men, aged 18 to 49. Notes on the study in general: Shared clonotypes across all four donors exceeded non-shared ones in generation probability.

The naive CD8 fraction comprised CD45RO-negative cells positively selected for CCR7 and excluded terminally differentiated effector memory CD45RA+ cells. All the donors were Caucasian adults who lived in Nashville, Tennessee. The CDR3 is made up of 18 amino acids. Germline assignment: CDR1 MDHEN and CDR2 SYDVKM. The V end lost 2 bases, the J end lost 2 bases, and 22 bases lay between the germline ends. The method was immunoSEQ multiplex PCR; TCRdb's version includes in-frame clones alone and lacks a portion of them. The sample contains about 2,100,000 clones, roughly 91% of which appear only once. Details on this clone: Its specificity is unknown.

The origin of this receptor is a man younger than 35 in good health. Some clones in this sample may be carry-over from other donors' samples. The chain uses TRBV28 and TRBJ2-7, with D possibly being TRBD1 (6 bases). Sequenced: naive CD8+ T cells from PBMCs. The CDR3 sequence: CASSLPWPPDSYTYEQYF. CDR3 sequence (DNA): TGTGCCAGCAGTTTACCTTGGCCCCCGGACAGTTACACCTACGAGCAGTACTTC.